The T cell receptor (beta chain) under discussion was sequenced for a study of T cell responses to AZD1222 COVID-19 vaccine. Overall study results and limits: Vaccination with two AZD1222 doses was followed by a rise in Spike-specific TCR breadth and depth. The donor group comprised mostly white British people and more females; the analysis possibly underestimated clonal diversity. Spike was spanned by vaccine-associated CD4 TCRs, with dominance at 160-218 and 743-854. The study sampled repertoires only after the peak T cell response.

Of note for this clone: Its antigen is not identified.

This table comes from immunoSEQ multiplex PCR, and its TCRdb copy is limited to in-frame clones, with some not included. The table lists fewer than 180,000 clones, roughly 90% of them singletons. Germline CDR1 MDHEN, CDR2 SYDVKM. This CDR3 contains 19 residues. The junction had 23 bases not matched to a gene; V was cut back by 4 bases and J by 6 bases. Material: peripheral blood, obtained 28 days after the second AZD1222 dose. The chain couples TRBV28 to TRBJ2-7; TRBD2 matches at 8 bases. The sequence came from an adult who received the AZD1222 COVID-19 vaccine. The CDR3 coding sequence is TGTGCCAGCAGTTCGCTAATAGCGGGGACGGCCAGGACCTGGGTCGAGCAGTACTTC. Translation gives CASSSLIAGTARTWVEQYF.